One and the same sample provided the 21 T cell receptor beta chains below, sequenced in a study of shared clonotypes between healthy human individuals. Profiled with immunoSEQ multiplex PCR; TCRdb holds only in-frame clones, not every one. This sample has approximately 1.1 million clones, with about four fifths found just once. Sequenced: memory CD4+ T cells from PBMCs. The subset here: CD45RA-negative fraction. All receptors derive from a man aged 18 to 29 in good health. Some clones in this sample may be carry-over from other donors' samples.

The V call is TRBV11-3, the J call TRBJ2-1; D perhaps matches TRBD1 (5 bases). V was cut by 1 base and J by 4 bases, with 11 bases left in between. The length of the CDR3 is 15 residues. Germline values: CDR1 SGHNT, CDR2 YENEEA. CDR3 DNA sequence: TGTGCCAGCAGCTTAGGCAGGGTGAGATACAATGAGCAGTTCTTC. It translates to CASSLGRVRYNEQFF.

This chain connects TRBV5-1 to TRBJ2-3; D not resolved. The germline V gene encodes CDR1 SGHRS and CDR2 YFSETQ. Trimming took off 6 bases at V and 1 base at J, with 15 bases between the two ends. This CDR3 is 15 amino acids long. CDR3 amino acids: CASNWAGVGTDTQYF. The CDR3 region has the DNA TGCGCCAGCAACTGGGCTGGAGTGGGCACAGATACGCAGTATTTT.

This rearrangement joins TRBV29-1 to TRBJ2-5, with D uncertain. The CDR3 is 10 amino acids. Looked up from germline, CDR1 is SQVTM and CDR2 is ANQGSEA. V was cut by 4 bases and J by 5 bases, with 5 bases left in between. The CDR3 protein is CSVGDETQYF. CDR3 sequence (DNA): TGCAGCGTTGGGGATGAGACCCAGTACTTC.

The genes are TRBV9 and TRBJ2-3, with D possibly matching TRBD2 (6 bases). CDR3 length: 15 amino acids. V lost 0 bases, J lost 2 bases, and 10 bases lay in between. Per the germline V gene, CDR1 is SGDLS and CDR2 is YYNGEE. The CDR3 DNA is TGTGCCAGCAGCGTAGAGGGACTGTACACAGATACGCAGTATTTT. Protein product: CASSVEGLYTDTQYF. The whole variable domain, filled in from reference TRBV9 and TRBJ2-3, reads DSGVTQTPKHLITATGQRVTLRCSPRSGDLSVYWYQQSLDQGLQFLIQYYNGEERAKGNILERFSAQQFPDLHSELNLSSLELGDSALYFCASSVEGLYTDTQYFGPGTRLTVL.

The chain has TRBV9 and TRBJ1-4; 7 positions agree with TRBD1. Trimming removed 3 bases from V and 5 bases from J; junction bases left unmatched: 7. Germline V CDR1 and CDR2: SGDLS, YYNGEE. CDR3 length equals 15 residues. The CDR3 DNA follows: TGTGCCAGCAGCGCGATGGACAGGCTGAATGAAAAACTGTTTTTT. Translated: CASSAMDRLNEKLFF.

This clone was recorded only once. The J gene is TRBJ2-2, the V gene TRBV12-5; D uncertain. This CDR3 has 13 residues. Trimming cost V 2 bases and J 2 bases, with 3 bases left between them. CDR1 LGHNT and CDR2 FRNRAP come from the germline V gene. CDR3 protein: CASGLSNTGELFF. In DNA, the CDR3 is TGTGCTAGTGGTTTGTCTAACACCGGGGAGCTGTTTTTT.

The genes are TRBV9 and TRBJ2-1; the match to TRBD2 covers 10 bases. V gave up 1 base and J gave up 3 bases; unmatched junction bases: 4. The germline gives CDR1 SGDLS, CDR2 YYNGEE. The CDR3 is 16 residues long. The CDR3 DNA follows: TGTGCCAGCAGCGTAACACTAGCGGGAAGCTACAATGAGCAGTTCTTC. It yields the protein CASSVTLAGSYNEQFF.

CDR3 bases: TGCAGCGTTGAAGATCGGGGGGCTAATGAAAAACTGTTTTTT. Protein sequence: CSVEDRGANEKLFF. J is TRBJ1-4 and V is TRBV29-1, with D tentatively TRBD1 (5 bases). Germline assignment: CDR1 SQVTM and CDR2 ANQGSEA. V was cut by 0 bases and J by 3 bases, with 8 bases left in between. The CDR3 length is 14 residues.

This chain links TRBV6-5 with TRBJ1-6, with D possibly being TRBD1 (6 bases). V gave up 5 bases and J gave up 8 bases, with 16 bases separating them. The CDR3 loop spans 15 amino acids. The germline CDR1 and CDR2 sequences are MNHEY and SVGAGI. CDR3: CASSRDRSNYSPLHF. Written as DNA, the CDR3 is TGTGCCAGCAGTAGAGACAGGTCGAATTATTCACCCCTCCACTTT.

The rearrangement joins TRBV5-6 to TRBJ2-7, with 8 bases lining up with TRBD2. Looked up from germline, CDR1 is SGHDT and CDR2 is YYEEEE. The junction had 7 bases not matched to a gene; V was cut back by 3 bases and J by 5 bases. The CDR3 is 14 residues long. The CDR3 is CASSSGTRGHEQYF. The DNA of the CDR3 is TGTGCCAGCAGCTCTGGGACTAGAGGCCACGAGCAGTACTTC.

Only one count was recorded for this clone. The chain carries TRBV18 and TRBJ1-5; D is undetermined. V gave up 3 bases and J gave up 1 base, with 13 bases separating them. The CDR3 extends over 16 amino acids. Per the germline V gene, CDR1 is KGHSH and CDR2 is LQKENI. In DNA, the CDR3 is TGTGCCAGCTCACCTACAGTTACCATGAGCAATCAGCCCCAGCATTTT. As protein: CASSPTVTMSNQPQHF.

There are a few counts of this clone. The gene calls are TRBV18 and TRBJ2-2; 12 positions agree with TRBD2. The length of the CDR3 is 21 residues. The V and J ends lost 4 bases and 1 base, in that order; junction bases with no gene match: 16. CDR1 and CDR2 from the germline V gene are KGHSH and LQKENI. The CDR3 DNA sequence: TGTGCCAGCTCACTACGCCCAAGGACTAGCGGGACGAGCCAGAACACCGGGGAGCTGTTTTTT. It translates to CASSLRPRTSGTSQNTGELFF.

The V and J genes are TRBV6-1 and TRBJ2-3, with D unresolved. Trimming took 7 bases from V and 3 from J, leaving 11 bases between them. CDR1 and CDR2 from the germline V gene are MNHNS and SASEGT. This CDR3 region has 13 residues. DNA for the CDR3: TGTGCCAGCAAGAGTCTCACAACAGATACGCAGTATTTT. Its translation: CASKSLTTDTQYF.

V and J are TRBV11-2 and TRBJ1-2; D unclear. The germline V gene has CDR1 SGHAT and CDR2 FQNNGV. The CDR3 is made up of 14 amino acids. Trimming took 2 bases from V and 0 from J, leaving 7 bases between them. The CDR3, as DNA: TGTGCCAGCAGCTTAAGCAGGCCTAACTATGGCTACACCTTC. Protein sequence: CASSLSRPNYGYTF.

This chain joins TRBV28 and TRBJ2-7; 8 bases line up with TRBD2. The CDR3 runs to 13 residues. V lost 8 bases to trimming and J lost 3 bases; unmatched junction nucleotides: 6. Germline V gives CDR1 MDHEN, CDR2 SYDVKM. The CDR3 bases are TGTGCCAGCCAAGCGGGAGCTATCTACGAGCAGTACTTC. Protein product: CASQAGAIYEQYF.

The table lists this clone with many counts. CDR3 nucleotides: TGTGCCAGCCGCGGAAGGGGGGCCTCCTACGAGCAGTACTTC. Its protein product is CASRGRGASYEQYF. The V and J genes are TRBV28 and TRBJ2-7, with D possibly called TRBD1 or TRBD2 (6 bases each). Germline CDR1 and CDR2: MDHEN and SYDVKM. The V and J ends lost 8 bases and 0 bases respectively, with 14 bases between them. The CDR3 runs 14 residues.

The chain recombines TRBV18 with TRBJ2-3, with 8 bases matching TRBD2. Germline trimming cut 4 bases from V and 0 bases from J; bases unmatched to any gene: 3. The CDR3 is 15 residues long. Germline CDR1 KGHSH, CDR2 LQKENI. The CDR3 coding sequence is TGTGCCAGCTCACAGCGGGAGAGGAGCACAGATACGCAGTATTTT. Its protein is CASSQRERSTDTQYF.

The chain recombines TRBV12-2 with TRBJ2-5; no check of the table's D call, TRBD2, against the DNA was made. TRBV12-2 is designated a pseudogene. This CDR3 has 15 amino acids. For the CDR3, the DNA is TGTGCAAGTCGCTTACTAGCGGGAGCACGAGAGACCCAGTACTTC. Protein sequence: CASRLLAGARETQYF.

The chain has TRBV21-1 and TRBJ1-5. TRBV21-1 is assigned pseudogene status. The CDR3 runs to 16 residues. The CDR3, as DNA: TGTGCCAGCAGCAAAGCGATCAGCCTTAGCAATCAGCCCCAGCATTTT. Amino acids: CASSKAISLSNQPQHF.

The chain combines TRBV5-1 with TRBJ1-2; D may be TRBD1 (6 bases). This CDR3 region has 16 residues. Looked up from germline, CDR1 is SGHRS and CDR2 is YFSETQ. The V gene lost 3 bases and the J gene lost 9 bases, with 24 bases spanning the gap. The CDR3 loop reads CASSSWSGPGAGSYTF. CDR3 sequence (DNA): TGCGCCAGCAGCTCATGGTCGGGACCAGGGGCTGGGAGCTACACCTTC.

The rearrangement joins TRBV2 to TRBJ2-5; D may be TRBD1 or TRBD2 (5 bases each). Germline lookup yields CDR1 SNHLY and CDR2 FYNNEI. The CDR3 has 15 residues. V shed 1 base and J shed 5 bases, with 14 bases lying between them. The CDR3 sequence: CASSEEAGSGETQYF. CDR3 coding DNA: TGTGCCAGCAGTGAAGAGGCAGGGTCGGGGGAGACCCAGTACTTC.